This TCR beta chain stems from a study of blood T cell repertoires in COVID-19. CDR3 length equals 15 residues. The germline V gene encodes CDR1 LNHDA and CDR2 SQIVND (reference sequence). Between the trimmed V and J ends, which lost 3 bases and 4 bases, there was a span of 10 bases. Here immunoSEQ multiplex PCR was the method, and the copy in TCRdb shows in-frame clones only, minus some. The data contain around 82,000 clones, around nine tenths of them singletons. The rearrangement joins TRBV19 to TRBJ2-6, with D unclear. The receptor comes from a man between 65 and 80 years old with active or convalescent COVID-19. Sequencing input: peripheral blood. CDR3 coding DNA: TGTGCCAGTAGTATTTTTTGGGCCGGGGCCAACGTCCTGACTTTC. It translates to CASSIFWAGANVLTF.